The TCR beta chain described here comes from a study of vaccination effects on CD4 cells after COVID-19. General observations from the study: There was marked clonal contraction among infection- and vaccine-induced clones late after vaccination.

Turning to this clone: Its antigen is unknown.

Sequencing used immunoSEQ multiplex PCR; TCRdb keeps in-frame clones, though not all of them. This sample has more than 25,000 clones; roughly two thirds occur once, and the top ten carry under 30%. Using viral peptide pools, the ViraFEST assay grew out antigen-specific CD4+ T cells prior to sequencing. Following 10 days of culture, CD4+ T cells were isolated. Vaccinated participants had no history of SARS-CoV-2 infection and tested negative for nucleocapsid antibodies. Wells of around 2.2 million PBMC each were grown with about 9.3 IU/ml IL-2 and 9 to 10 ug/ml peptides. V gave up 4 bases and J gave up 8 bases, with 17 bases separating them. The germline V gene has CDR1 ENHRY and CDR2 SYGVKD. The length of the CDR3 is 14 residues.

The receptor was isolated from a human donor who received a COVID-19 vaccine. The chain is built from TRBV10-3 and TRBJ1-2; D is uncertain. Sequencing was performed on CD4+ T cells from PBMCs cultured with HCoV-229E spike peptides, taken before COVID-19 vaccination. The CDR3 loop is CAISARQSLLGYTF. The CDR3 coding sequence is TGTGCCATCAGTGCTCGGCAGAGCCTTCTAGGCTACACCTTC.